This paragraph reports one TCR beta chain. No antigen is known for it. Replicate PCRs from sorted subsets contained around 200 ng DNA, which is roughly 30,000 T cell genomes. Only in-frame clones appear in the TCRdb table, and some are missing; sequencing was by immunoSEQ multiplex PCR. In the table there are approximately 1,500,000 clones, 98% of which are singletons. A CD45RA+ naive subset and a CD45RA-negative memory subset were split from CD4+ cells. The sample belongs to a study of shared clonotypes between healthy human individuals. Study background: CD8 memory received one plate per donor, CD8 naive two, CD4 memory three and CD4 naive three. Study-level points and caveats: Rarefaction showed sorted-subset sequencing was incomplete despite large depth.

There are 16 residues in the CDR3. From germline, CDR1 is SEHNR and CDR2 FQNEAQ (reference sequence). J lost 0 bases, V lost 1 base, and 4 bases had no gene match. V gene TRBV7-9 combines with J gene TRBJ2-3; 7 positions agree with TRBD2. The receptor was derived from a man aged 25 to 40 in good health. Specimen: naive CD4+ T cells sorted from blood. Noted subset: CD45RA+ positively selected. DNA of the CDR3: TGTGCCAGCAGCTTAGAACTAGCGATTAGCACAGATACGCAGTATTTT. Translating it yields CASSLELAISTDTQYF. Variable domain in full (rest from reference TRBV7-9 and TRBJ2-3): DTGVSQNPRHKITKRGQNVTFRCDPISEHNRLYWYRQTLGQGPEFLTYFQNEAQLEKSRLLSDRFSAERPKGSFSTLEIQRTEQGDSAMYLCASSLELAISTDTQYFGPGTRLTVL.